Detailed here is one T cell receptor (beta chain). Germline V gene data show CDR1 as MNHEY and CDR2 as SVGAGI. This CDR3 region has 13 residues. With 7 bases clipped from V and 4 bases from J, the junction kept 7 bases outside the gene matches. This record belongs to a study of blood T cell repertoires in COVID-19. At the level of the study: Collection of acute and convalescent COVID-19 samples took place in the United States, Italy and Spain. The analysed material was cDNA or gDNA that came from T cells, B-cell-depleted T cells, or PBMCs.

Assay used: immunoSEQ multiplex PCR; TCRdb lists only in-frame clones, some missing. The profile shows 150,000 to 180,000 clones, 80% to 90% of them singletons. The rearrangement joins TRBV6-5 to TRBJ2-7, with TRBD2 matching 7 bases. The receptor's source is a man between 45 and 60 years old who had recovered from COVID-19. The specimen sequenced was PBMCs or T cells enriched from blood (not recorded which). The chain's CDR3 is CASIGLGGYEQYF. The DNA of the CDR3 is TGTGCCAGCATCGGACTAGGCGGATACGAGCAGTACTTC.